A selection of T cell receptor beta chains follows, all from one sample in a study of CD8 T cells in ankylosing spondylitis. TCRdb re-called the 5' RACE reads with MiXCR, one entry per CDR3 protein. Of a few hundred thousand distinct CDR3 sequences listed, roughly 8% were seen once; the top ten hold about 14%. The material sequenced was blood, either unsorted or a sorted T cell fraction (not recorded which). The receptors shown here come from a male donor with ankylosing spondylitis. Both conserved end residues are trimmed from each CDR3.

V: TRBV6-2/TRBV6-3; CDR3: ASTPPGETQY
V: TRBV2; CDR3: ASSDFRIGGYT
V: TRBV19; CDR3: ASRARGQGARNTDTQY
V: TRBV2; CDR3: ASSEAVAGGSETQY
V: TRBV28; CDR3: ASRLAGGVETQY
V: TRBV5-1; CDR3: ASSPGGGLAREF
V: TRBV6-2/TRBV6-3; CDR3: ASRPTAGGGPYEQY
V: TRBV10-3; CDR3: ATIDIVGANVLT
V: TRBV20-1; CDR3: SAYLANEQF
V: TRBV5-5; CDR3: ASSPWYWVTGELF
V: TRBV5-1; CDR3: ASSLGAGYSNQPQH
V: TRBV7-9; CDR3: ASSSGPLEEQY
V: TRBV20-1; CDR3: SQGNPMNTEAF
V: TRBV7-2; CDR3: ASSLDRGRGANVLT
V: TRBV6-5; CDR3: ASMSTDTQY
V: TRBV14; CDR3: ASSRFAGGGAYNEQF
V: TRBV15; CDR3: ATSREGQLSYEQY
V: TRBV20-1; CDR3: SAPPQGGNEQF
V: TRBV20-1; CDR3: SARPSNTEAF
V: TRBV29-1; CDR3: SVEPLAGVRETQY
V: TRBV11-3; CDR3: ASSLGVATTYNEQF
V: TRBV11-2; CDR3: ASSLSRDSSTDTQY
V: TRBV12-3/TRBV12-4; CDR3: ASSVQGSGELF
V: TRBV12-3/TRBV12-4; CDR3: ASSLGQAKLF
V: TRBV30; CDR3: AWTIKGGGAF
V: TRBV5-5; CDR3: ASGQTDYNEQF
V: TRBV5-6; CDR3: ASSFSRATQY
V: TRBV18; CDR3: ASSPPRGFTYEQY
V: TRBV20-1; CDR3: SARDLNTIY
V: TRBV15; CDR3: ATSRRGQGVLEQY
V: TRBV2; CDR3: ASSEWSGAGETQY
V: TRBV5-1; CDR3: ASPFRTTGNTIY
V: TRBV20-1; CDR3: SVLQRSTDTQY
V: TRBV5-1; CDR3: ASSFPSGRFGADTQY
V: TRBV20-1; CDR3: SAREGQGGGVALH
V: TRBV5-1; CDR3: ASRPGTGYSYEQY
V: TRBV28; CDR3: ASARGGFEADTQY
V: TRBV10-3; CDR3: AIRGERGNTEAF
V: TRBV11-2; CDR3: ASSVGLGIVNQPQH
V: TRBV10-3; CDR3: ATGQRTNEKLF
V: TRBV9; CDR3: ASSAQTSGNTIY
V: TRBV12-3/TRBV12-4; CDR3: ASSRQGGLSPLH
V: TRBV6-1; CDR3: ASSGQGGTNTGELF
V: TRBV19; CDR3: ASSINRGLDQETQY
V: TRBV5-1; CDR3: ASSLEAGGPDEQF
V: TRBV3-1; CDR3: ASSQVRGSNEKLF
V: TRBV6-5; CDR3: ASSPGGDEQY
V: TRBV12-3/TRBV12-4; CDR3: ASSENGVGTGYNEQF
V: TRBV9; CDR3: ASSVGGENSYEQY
V: TRBV28; CDR3: ASSSSRGAGVTEAF
V: TRBV29-1; CDR3: SGLLRIYNEQF
V: TRBV14; CDR3: ASTGGNSGELF
V: TRBV28; CDR3: ASSGRSGRLYGNTGELF
V: TRBV6-2/TRBV6-3; CDR3: ASTLDRGTDTQY
V: TRBV29-1; CDR3: SVELADNEQF
V: TRBV29-1; CDR3: SVSVGETQY
V: TRBV27; CDR3: ASSLSTSDYEQY